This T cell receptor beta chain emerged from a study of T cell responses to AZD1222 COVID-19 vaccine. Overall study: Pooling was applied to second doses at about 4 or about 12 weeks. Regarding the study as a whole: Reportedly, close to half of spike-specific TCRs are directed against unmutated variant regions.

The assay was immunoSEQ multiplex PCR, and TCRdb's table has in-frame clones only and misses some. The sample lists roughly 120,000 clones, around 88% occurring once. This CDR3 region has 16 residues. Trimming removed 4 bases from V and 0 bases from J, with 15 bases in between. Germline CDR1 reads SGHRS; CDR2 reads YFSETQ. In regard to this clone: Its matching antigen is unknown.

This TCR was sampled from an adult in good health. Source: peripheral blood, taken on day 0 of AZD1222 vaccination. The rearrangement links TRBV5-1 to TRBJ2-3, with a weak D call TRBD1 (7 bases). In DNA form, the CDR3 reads TGCGCCAGCAGCCACCAGGGGGAGGTGAGCACAGATACGCAGTATTTT. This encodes CASSHQGEVSTDTQYF.